Shown below are 20 T cell receptor beta chains from a single sample sequenced in a study of cytomegalovirus exposure and HLA in healthy donors. Primers for the PCR totalled 60 Vbeta and 13 Jbeta. Clones were read by immunoSEQ multiplex PCR, and TCRdb kept only the in-frame ones, dropping some. The sample consists of some 170,000 clones, approximately 80% of them appearing once. The sample taken for sequencing was PBMCs. All receptors derive from a woman younger than 45 in good health and CMV-seropositive.

The rearrangement joins TRBV10-3 to TRBJ1-2, with 7 bases aligning to TRBD1. The CDR3 is 14 residues long. The ends lost 4 bases at V and 8 bases at J; junction bases unmatched: 10. The germline V gene has CDR1 ENHRY and CDR2 SYGVKD. The CDR3 is CAISGTRGLRGYTF. The CDR3 DNA sequence: TGTGCCATCAGTGGTACCAGGGGGTTGAGGGGCTACACCTTC.

This clone was seen a few times. The chain employs TRBV4-3 and TRBJ1-2, with no clear D. The CDR3 has 18 amino acids. Germline V gene sequence: CDR1 LGHNA, CDR2 YSLEER. The V and J ends lost 0 bases and 2 bases respectively, with 19 bases between them. The CDR3 sequence is CASSQDHNPGDLNYGYTF. The DNA for the CDR3 is TGCGCCAGCAGCCAAGATCACAACCCCGGAGATTTAAACTATGGCTACACCTTC.

The CDR3 DNA reads as TGCGCCAGCAGCCGAACATTGGAGGGTATGGGCGAGCAGTACTTC. Translated, it gives CASSRTLEGMGEQYF. The rearrangement uses TRBV4-3 and TRBJ2-7; tentatively, D is TRBD2 (6 bases). V lost 4 bases and J lost 6, with 19 bases in between. The CDR3 spans 15 residues. Germline-derived CDR1 and CDR2 are LGHNA and YSLEER.

This chain links TRBV5-6 with TRBJ1-2; 10 nucleotides match TRBD1. This CDR3 is 14 amino acids long. The ends lost 4 bases at V and 4 bases at J; junction bases unmatched: 4. CDR1 and CDR2 from the germline V gene are SGHDT and YYEEEE. This chain's CDR3 is CASSRDRGSYGYTF. The CDR3 DNA follows: TGTGCCAGCAGCCGGGACAGGGGTTCCTATGGCTACACCTTC. Complete variable domain (other parts from reference TRBV5-6 and TRBJ1-2): DAGVTQSPTHLIKTRGQQVTLRCSPKSGHDTVSWYQQALGQGPQFIFQYYEEEERQRGNFPDRFSGHQFPNYSSELNVNALLLGDSALYLCASSRDRGSYGYTFGSGTRLTVV.

The gene calls are TRBV7-2 and TRBJ1-5; D call uncertain. The CDR3 consists of 15 residues. Germline CDR1 and CDR2: SGHTA and FQGNSA. V was pared by 4 bases and J by 4 bases, with 14 bases between. CDR3: CASSSKRVPNQPQHF. The CDR3 nucleotides read TGTGCCAGCAGCTCAAAGCGGGTCCCGAATCAGCCCCAGCATTTT.

This clone appeared a few times. The genes are TRBV2 and TRBJ2-7; perhaps TRBD2 as D (7 bases). V was clipped by 3 bases and J by 4 bases, with 13 bases between them. There are 14 residues in the CDR3. Germline CDR1 is SNHLY and CDR2 is FYNNEI. The CDR3 DNA reads TGTGCCAGCAGTGACCAGGGGAGGGGGTACGAGCAGTACTTC. Translated, it gives CASSDQGRGYEQYF.

This chain connects TRBV5-1 to TRBJ1-1; TRBD1 agrees at 7 bases. The V and J ends lost 5 bases and 1 base, in that order; junction bases with no gene match: 5. The CDR3 is 14 amino acids. Germline loops: CDR1 SGHRS, CDR2 YFSETQ. The CDR3 protein is CASRIQGQNTEAFF. The CDR3 nucleotides read TGCGCCAGCAGGATACAGGGGCAGAACACTGAAGCTTTCTTT.

This chain uses TRBV2 with TRBJ1-2, with TRBD1 as a possible D gene (5 bases). Trimming took 4 bases from V and 7 from J, leaving 22 bases between them. Germline V gives CDR1 SNHLY, CDR2 FYNNEI. The CDR3 runs 16 residues. CDR3 DNA: TGTGCCAGCAGTGTCGACGCCCCGACAGTTCACCGTGGCTACACCTTC. Protein sequence: CASSVDAPTVHRGYTF.

The V and J genes are TRBV5-1 and TRBJ2-3; weak D call: TRBD2 (6 bases). Germline CDR1 reads SGHRS; CDR2 reads YFSETQ. The CDR3 extends over 15 amino acids. V was cut by 7 bases and J by 6 bases, with 21 bases left in between. CDR3 sequence (DNA): TGCGCCAGCCGGGGTACGGCGGGGATGACGGATACGCAGTATTTT. It specifies CASRGTAGMTDTQYF.

The chain uses TRBV18 and TRBJ1-3; 7 bases fit TRBD1. This CDR3 contains 15 residues. V shed 3 bases, J shed 4 bases, and the junction held 6 bases outside the gene matches. From germline, CDR1 is KGHSH and CDR2 LQKENI. As DNA, the CDR3 is TGTGCCAGCTCACCCGAACAGGGGTCAGGAAACACCATATATTTT. This encodes CASSPEQGSGNTIYF.

This chain connects TRBV5-4 to TRBJ2-7; D perhaps matches TRBD2 (6 bases). Germline lookup yields CDR1 SGHNT and CDR2 YYREEE (reference sequence). V dropped 4 bases and J dropped 4 bases, with 18 bases sitting between them. This CDR3 has 15 amino acids. The DNA for the CDR3 is TGTGCCAGCAGCGTCGGAGGAGGGGCCTCTTACGAGCAGTACTTC. As protein: CASSVGGGASYEQYF.

V and J are TRBV7-9 and TRBJ1-1, with D tentatively TRBD1 (5 bases). Trimming shortened V by 5 bases and J by 4 bases, and 17 bases separated the two germline ends. CDR1 SEHNR and CDR2 FQNEAQ come from the germline V gene (reference sequence). The length of the CDR3 is 15 residues. The DNA for the CDR3 is TGTGCCAGCAGCCCTATCCAGTTGGGGGGCACTGAAGCTTTCTTT. Its protein is CASSPIQLGGTEAFF.

CDR3 region: CSVERQGRETQYF. The CDR3 region has the DNA TGCAGCGTTGAACGACAGGGGAGAGAGACCCAGTACTTC. This sequence joins TRBV29-1 and TRBJ2-5, with TRBD1 matching over 8 bases. The CDR3 sequence is 13 residues long. The V gene end was trimmed by 2 bases and the J gene end by 4 bases; junction bases not matched to a gene: 3. Germline values: CDR1 SQVTM, CDR2 ANQGSEA.

The gene calls are TRBV9 and TRBJ2-2; TRBD1 matches at 12 bases. Looked up from germline, CDR1 is SGDLS and CDR2 is YYNGEE. V dropped 4 bases and J dropped 3; count of bases not matched to a gene: 13. This CDR3 is 19 amino acids long. DNA of the CDR3: TGTGCCAGCAGCCCCTGGGGCGGGACAGGGGGCGCTTACACCGGGGAGCTGTTTTTT. It is translated as CASSPWGGTGGAYTGELFF. Supplemented by reference TRBV9 and TRBJ2-2, the full variable domain reads DSGVTQTPKHLITATGQRVTLRCSPRSGDLSVYWYQQSLDQGLQFLIQYYNGEERAKGNILERFSAQQFPDLHSELNLSSLELGDSALYFCASSPWGGTGGAYTGELFFGEGSRLTVL.

V is TRBV28 and J is TRBJ1-4; the D gene is possibly TRBD1 (5 bases). The CDR3 sequence is 14 residues long. CDR1 MDHEN and CDR2 SYDVKM come from the germline V gene. V was clipped by 3 bases and J by 7 bases, with 12 bases between them. The CDR3 loop reads CASSFPGLSEKLFF. DNA of the CDR3: TGTGCCAGCAGTTTTCCAGGGCTAAGTGAAAAACTGTTTTTT.

The CDR3 sequence: CASSVEGRGSSGANVLTF. The CDR3 nucleotides are TGTGCCAGCAGCGTAGAAGGCAGGGGGTCATCTGGGGCCAACGTCCTGACTTTC. This rearrangement joins TRBV9 to TRBJ2-6; 7 bases map to TRBD1. Germline V CDR1 and CDR2: SGDLS, YYNGEE. V gave up 0 bases and J gave up 1 base; unmatched junction bases: 7. The CDR3 contains 18 residues.

This chain connects TRBV27 to TRBJ2-1, with a possible D match to TRBD1 (6 bases). The V gene lost 4 bases and the J gene lost 0 bases, with 10 bases spanning the gap. The CDR3 is 15 amino acids. Germline lookup yields CDR1 MNHEY and CDR2 SMNVEV (reference sequence). The CDR3 here is CASSSGTRSYNEQFF. Here the CDR3 DNA reads TGTGCCAGCAGTTCCGGGACACGCTCCTACAATGAGCAGTTCTTC.

This clone was observed a handful of times. The chain joins TRBV18 to TRBJ2-3; TRBD1 is a possible D gene (5 bases). CDR3 size: 13 residues. Trimming removed 1 base at V and 5 bases at J, with 7 bases between. Germline V CDR1 and CDR2: KGHSH, LQKENI. The CDR3 protein is CASSPQQGDTQYF. The CDR3 DNA follows: TGTGCCAGCTCACCACAGCAGGGAGATACGCAGTATTTT. Filled out from reference TRBV18 and TRBJ2-3, the complete variable domain reads NAGVMQNPRHLVRRRGQEARLRCSPMKGHSHVYWYRQLPEEGLKFMVYLQKENIIDESGMPKERFSAEFPKEGPSILRIQQVVRGDSAAYFCASSPQQGDTQYFGPGTRLTVL.

A few counts support this clone. The chain employs TRBV14 and TRBJ2-5, with D maybe TRBD1 (6 bases). The CDR3 spans 18 residues. Trimming cost V 1 base and J 4 bases, with 22 bases left between them. Germline assignment: CDR1 SGHDN and CDR2 FVKESK. The CDR3 spells CASSQGTGRGYGGETQYF. The CDR3, as DNA: TGTGCCAGCAGCCAAGGAACCGGCAGGGGATATGGAGGAGAGACCCAGTACTTC.

The chain links TRBV6-5 to TRBJ1-1; no clear D gene. The CDR3 covers 14 residues. Germline values: CDR1 MNHEY, CDR2 SVGAGI. The V end lost 4 bases, the J end lost 1 base, and 10 bases lay between the germline ends. CDR3 region: CASSFGLRNTEAFF. The DNA for the CDR3 is TGTGCCAGCAGTTTTGGACTGAGGAACACTGAAGCTTTCTTT.